This entry describes one T cell receptor beta chain. Its antigen is unknown. These data are taken from a study of shared clonotypes between healthy human individuals. Study observations and caveats: Some naive CD4 clonotypes, 4.5% to 5.5%, turned up in common across a few donors. It was the few donors that limited the genetic and exposure-history diversity represented.

Germline V CDR1 and CDR2: LNHDA, SQIVND (reference sequence). The CDR3 is 14 amino acids. The V and J ends lost 3 bases and 1 base respectively, with 6 bases between them. Naive CD8 cells were CD45RO-negative, positively selected for CCR7, excluding terminally differentiated effector memory CD45RA+ cells. Method: immunoSEQ multiplex PCR; TCRdb's copy keeps in-frame clones and lacks some. The table includes around 1.9 million clones, under 95% detected once. Sample: naive CD8+ T cells from PBMCs. The gene calls are TRBV19 and TRBJ2-2, with D possibly TRBD2 on 5 matching bases. This receptor was obtained from a young man in good health. Some clones in this sample may be carry-over from other donors' samples. The CDR3 DNA reads as TGTGCCAGTAGTATGGGGAGGAACACCGGGGAGCTGTTTTTT. Translated, it gives CASSMGRNTGELFF.